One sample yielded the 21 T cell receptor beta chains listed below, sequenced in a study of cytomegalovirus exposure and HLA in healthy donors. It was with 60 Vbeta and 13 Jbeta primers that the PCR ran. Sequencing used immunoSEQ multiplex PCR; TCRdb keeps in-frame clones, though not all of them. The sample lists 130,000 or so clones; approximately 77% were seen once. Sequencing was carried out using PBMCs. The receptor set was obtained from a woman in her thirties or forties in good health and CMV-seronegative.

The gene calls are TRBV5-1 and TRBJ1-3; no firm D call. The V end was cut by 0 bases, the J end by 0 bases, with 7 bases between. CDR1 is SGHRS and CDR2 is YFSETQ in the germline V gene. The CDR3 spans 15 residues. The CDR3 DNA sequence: TGCGCCAGCAGCTTGGACGAGGCCTCTGGAAACACCATATATTTT. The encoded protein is CASSLDEASGNTIYF.

CDR3 amino acids: CASSSRHPKQGKGYTF. CDR3 nucleotide sequence: TGTGCCAGCAGTTCCCGCCACCCTAAACAGGGGAAAGGCTACACCTTC. The V gene is TRBV2, the J gene TRBJ1-2, with 7 nucleotides matching TRBD1. Germline trimming cut 5 bases from V and 8 bases from J; bases unmatched to any gene: 17. This CDR3 is 16 amino acids long. The germline V gene encodes CDR1 SNHLY and CDR2 FYNNEI. Using reference TRBV2 and TRBJ1-2 for the parts outside the CDR3, the full variable domain is EPEVTQTPSHQVTQMGQEVILRCVPISNHLYFYWYRQILGQKVEFLVSFYNNEISEKSEIFDDQFSVERPDGSNFTLKIRSTKLEDSAMYFCASSSRHPKQGKGYTFGSGTRLTVV.

The CDR3 protein is CASSPGVAGFEDEQYF. For the CDR3, the DNA is TGTGCCAGCAGCCCCGGAGTAGCGGGGTTCGAGGACGAGCAGTACTTC. The genes are TRBV7-3 and TRBJ2-7, with 8 bases that match TRBD2. Unmatched junction bases numbered 14, after V lost 5 bases and J lost 5 bases. Germline V gene data show CDR1 as SGHTA and CDR2 as FQGTGA. CDR3 size: 16 residues.

The CDR3 nucleotides read TGTGCCACAGGGGGAGGGAACACTGAAGCTTTCTTT. Translating gives CATGGGNTEAFF. V usage is TRBV28 and J usage is TRBJ1-1; 7 nucleotides line up with TRBD1. The CDR3 consists of 12 residues. V shed 10 bases, J shed 1 base, and the junction held 3 bases outside the gene matches. From germline, CDR1 is MDHEN and CDR2 SYDVKM.

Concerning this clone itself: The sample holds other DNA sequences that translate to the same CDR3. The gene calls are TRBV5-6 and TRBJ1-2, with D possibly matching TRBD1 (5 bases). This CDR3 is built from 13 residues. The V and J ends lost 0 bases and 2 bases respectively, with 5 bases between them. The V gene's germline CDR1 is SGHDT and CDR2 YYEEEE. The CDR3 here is CASSLGGNYGYTF. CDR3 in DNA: TGTGCCAGCAGCTTGGGGGGCAACTATGGCTACACCTTC.

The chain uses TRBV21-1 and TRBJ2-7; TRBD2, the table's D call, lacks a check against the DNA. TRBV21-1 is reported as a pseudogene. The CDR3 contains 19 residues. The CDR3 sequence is CASSKDKRLKRGARREQYF. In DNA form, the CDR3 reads TGTGCCAGCAGCAAGGACAAACGTTTAAAGCGGGGGGCGCGTCGGGAGCAGTACTTC.

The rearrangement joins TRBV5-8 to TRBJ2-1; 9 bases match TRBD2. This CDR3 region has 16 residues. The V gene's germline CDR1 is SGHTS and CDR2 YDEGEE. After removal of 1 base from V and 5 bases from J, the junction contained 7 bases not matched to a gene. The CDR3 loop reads CASSLWASGENNEQFF. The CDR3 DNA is TGTGCCAGCAGCTTGTGGGCTAGCGGGGAAAACAATGAGCAGTTCTTC.

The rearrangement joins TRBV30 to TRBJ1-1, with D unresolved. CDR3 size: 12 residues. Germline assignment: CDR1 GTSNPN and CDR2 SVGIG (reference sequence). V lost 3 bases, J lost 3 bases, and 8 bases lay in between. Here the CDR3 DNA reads TGTGCCTGGAGCCCGGGGTACACTGAAGCTTTCTTT. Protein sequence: CAWSPGYTEAFF.

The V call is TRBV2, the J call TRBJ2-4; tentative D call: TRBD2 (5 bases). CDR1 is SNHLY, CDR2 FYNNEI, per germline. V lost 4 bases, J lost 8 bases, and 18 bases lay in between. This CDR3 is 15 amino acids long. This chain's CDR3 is CASSVSVGIGDIQYF. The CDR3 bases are TGTGCCAGCAGTGTTTCAGTCGGGATTGGCGACATTCAGTACTTC.

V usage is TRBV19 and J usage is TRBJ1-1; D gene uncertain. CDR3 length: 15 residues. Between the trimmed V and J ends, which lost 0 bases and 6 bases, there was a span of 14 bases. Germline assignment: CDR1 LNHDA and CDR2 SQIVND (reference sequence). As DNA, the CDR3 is TGTGCCAGTAGTATAGATCACGGAGGGTTCCCTGAAGCTTTCTTT. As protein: CASSIDHGGFPEAFF.

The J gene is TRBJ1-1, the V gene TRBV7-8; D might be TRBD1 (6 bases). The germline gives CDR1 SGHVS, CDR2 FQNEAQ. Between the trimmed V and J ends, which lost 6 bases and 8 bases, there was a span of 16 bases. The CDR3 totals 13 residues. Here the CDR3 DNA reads TGTGCCAGCAGTCGGACAGAGACAGGAGAAGCTTTCTTT. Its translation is CASSRTETGEAFF.

The DNA for the CDR3 is TGTGCCAGCTCACCCCTCTCTGGGGAGATTGAAGCTTTCTTT. This encodes CASSPLSGEIEAFF. The V call is TRBV18, the J call TRBJ1-1; D is undetermined. Deletions cut 3 bases from V and 7 bases from J, with 15 bases between. Germline V lookup: CDR1 KGHSH, CDR2 LQKENI. The CDR3 has 14 residues.

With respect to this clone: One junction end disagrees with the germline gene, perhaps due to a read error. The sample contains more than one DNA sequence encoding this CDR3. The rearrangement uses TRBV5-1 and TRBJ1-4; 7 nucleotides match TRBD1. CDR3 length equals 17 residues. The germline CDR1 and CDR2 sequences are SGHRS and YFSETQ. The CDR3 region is CASSLWGTDATNEKLFF. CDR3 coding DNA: TGCGCCAGCAGCTTATGGGGGACAGATGCAACTAATGAAAAACTGTTCTTT.

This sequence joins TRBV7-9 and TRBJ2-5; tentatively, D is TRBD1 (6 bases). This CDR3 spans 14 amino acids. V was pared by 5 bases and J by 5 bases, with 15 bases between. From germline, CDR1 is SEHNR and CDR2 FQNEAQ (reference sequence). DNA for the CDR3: TGTGCCAGCAGCCATTCAGGGGATTGGGAGACCCAGTACTTC. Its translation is CASSHSGDWETQYF.

CDR3 coding DNA: TGTGCCAGCAGCTGGACAGGGAGCCGCCACGCGACACACCCTAACTATGGCTACACCTTC. As protein: CASSWTGSRHATHPNYGYTF. The chain employs TRBV27 and TRBJ1-2, with 8 nucleotides matching TRBD1. Germline trimming cut 6 bases from V and 0 bases from J; bases unmatched to any gene: 21. The germline gives CDR1 MNHEY, CDR2 SMNVEV (reference sequence). The CDR3 length is 20 residues.

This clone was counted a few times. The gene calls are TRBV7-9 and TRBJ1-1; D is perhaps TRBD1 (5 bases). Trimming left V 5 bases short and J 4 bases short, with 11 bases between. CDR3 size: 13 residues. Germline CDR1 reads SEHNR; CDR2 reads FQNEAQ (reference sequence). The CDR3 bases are TGTGCCAGCAGCCCGCGCGGGGGCACTGAAGCTTTCTTT. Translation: CASSPRGGTEAFF. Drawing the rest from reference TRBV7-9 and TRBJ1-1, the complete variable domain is DTGVSQNPRHKITKRGQNVTFRCDPISEHNRLYWYRQTLGQGPEFLTYFQNEAQLEKSRLLSDRFSAERPKGSFSTLEIQRTEQGDSAMYLCASSPRGGTEAFFGQGTRLTVV.

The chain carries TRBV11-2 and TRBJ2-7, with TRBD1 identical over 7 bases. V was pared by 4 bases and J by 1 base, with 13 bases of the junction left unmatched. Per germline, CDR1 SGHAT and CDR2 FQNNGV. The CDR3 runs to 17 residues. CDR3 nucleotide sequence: TGTGCCAGCAGCTCGAGCCCCCGGGACAGCTTGTCCTACGAGCAGTACTTC. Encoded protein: CASSSSPRDSLSYEQYF.

The CDR3 sequence is CASSLVVRGEDGYTF. The CDR3 coding sequence is TGCGCCAGCAGCTTGGTGGTAAGGGGTGAGGATGGCTACACCTTC. The chain joins TRBV5-1 to TRBJ1-2; a weak D match, TRBD1 (5 bases). Germline V gene lookup returns CDR1 SGHRS and CDR2 YFSETQ. The CDR3 covers 15 residues. Trimming stripped 0 bases from V and 6 bases from J, with 15 bases between.

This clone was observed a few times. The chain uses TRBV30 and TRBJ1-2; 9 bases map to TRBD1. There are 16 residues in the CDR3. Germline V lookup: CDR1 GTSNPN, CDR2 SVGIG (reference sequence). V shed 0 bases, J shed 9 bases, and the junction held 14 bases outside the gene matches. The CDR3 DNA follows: TGTGCCTGGAGTGTATTCGGTCGAGGGACAGGGTGCCGCTACACCTTC. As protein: CAWSVFGRGTGCRYTF.

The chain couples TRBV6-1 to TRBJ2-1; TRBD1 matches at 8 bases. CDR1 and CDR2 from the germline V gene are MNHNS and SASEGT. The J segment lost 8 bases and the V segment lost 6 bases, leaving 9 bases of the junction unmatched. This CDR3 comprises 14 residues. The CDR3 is CASSPPDREHEQFF. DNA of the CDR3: TGTGCCAGCAGCCCCCCGGACAGGGAGCATGAGCAGTTCTTC.

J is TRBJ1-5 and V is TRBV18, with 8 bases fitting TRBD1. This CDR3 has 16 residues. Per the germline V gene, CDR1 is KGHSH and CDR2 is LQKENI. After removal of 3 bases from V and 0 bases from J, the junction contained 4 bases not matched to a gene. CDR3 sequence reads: CASSPGQGPSNQPQHF. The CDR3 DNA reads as TGTGCCAGCTCACCCGGACAGGGCCCTAGCAATCAGCCCCAGCATTTT.